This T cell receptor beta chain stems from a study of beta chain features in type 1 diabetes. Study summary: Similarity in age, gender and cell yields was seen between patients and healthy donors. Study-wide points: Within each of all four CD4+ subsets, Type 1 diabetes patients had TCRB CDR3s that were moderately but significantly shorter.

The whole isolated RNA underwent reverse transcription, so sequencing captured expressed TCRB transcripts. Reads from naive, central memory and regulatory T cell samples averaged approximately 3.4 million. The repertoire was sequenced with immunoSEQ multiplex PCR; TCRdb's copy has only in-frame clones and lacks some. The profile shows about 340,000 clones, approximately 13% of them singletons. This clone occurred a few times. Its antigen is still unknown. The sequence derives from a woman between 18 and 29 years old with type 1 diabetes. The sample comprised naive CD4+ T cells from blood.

DNA of the CDR3: TGCAGCGTTGAAGATCCGGGGACAGGGCGATATGGCTACACCTTC. This sequence encodes CSVEDPGTGRYGYTF. The gene calls are TRBV29-1 and TRBJ1-2, with 9 bases identical to TRBD1. This CDR3 has 15 residues. Trimming took 0 bases from V and 5 from J; bases not matched to a gene: 7. The germline CDR1 and CDR2 sequences are SQVTM and ANQGSEA.